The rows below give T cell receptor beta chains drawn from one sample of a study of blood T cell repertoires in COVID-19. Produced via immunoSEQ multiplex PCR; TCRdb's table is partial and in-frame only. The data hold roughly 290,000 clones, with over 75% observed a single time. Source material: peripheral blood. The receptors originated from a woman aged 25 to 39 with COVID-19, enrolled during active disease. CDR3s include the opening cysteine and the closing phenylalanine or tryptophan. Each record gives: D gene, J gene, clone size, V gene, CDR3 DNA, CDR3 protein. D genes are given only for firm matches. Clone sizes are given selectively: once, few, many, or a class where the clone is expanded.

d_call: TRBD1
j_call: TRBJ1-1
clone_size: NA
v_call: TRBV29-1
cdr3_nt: TGCAGCGTTGAGGGGACAGGGGGATATCAAGCTTTCTTT
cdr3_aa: CSVEGTGGYQAFF

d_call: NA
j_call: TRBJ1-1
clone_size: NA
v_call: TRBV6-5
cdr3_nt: TGTGCCAGCAGTTTAACAGGGCTCACTGAAGCTTTCTTT
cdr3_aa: CASSLTGLTEAFF

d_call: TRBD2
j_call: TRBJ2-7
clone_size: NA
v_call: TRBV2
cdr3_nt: TGTGCCAGCAGGCGGGAGAGGGAGCAGTACTTC
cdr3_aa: CASRREREQYF

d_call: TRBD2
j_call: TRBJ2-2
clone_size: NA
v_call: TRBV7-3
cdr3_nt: TGTGCCAGCAGCCCGGGGGGGGCCGGGGAGCTGTTTTTT
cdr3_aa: CASSPGGAGELFF

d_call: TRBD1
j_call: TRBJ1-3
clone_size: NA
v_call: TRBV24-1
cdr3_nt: TGTGCCACCAGTGACCCTGGGACAGGGGGTAACACCATATATTTT
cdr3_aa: CATSDPGTGGNTIYF

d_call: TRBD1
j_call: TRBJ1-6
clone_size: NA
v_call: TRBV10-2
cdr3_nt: TGCGCCAGCAGTGGACAGGGTCTCTCACCCCTCCACTTT
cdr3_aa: CASSGQGLSPLHF

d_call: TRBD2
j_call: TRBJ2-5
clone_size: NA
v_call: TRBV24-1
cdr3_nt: TGTGCCAGCCTTCAAGCGGGGCGGGGGGAGACCCAGTACTTC
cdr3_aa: CASLQAGRGETQYF

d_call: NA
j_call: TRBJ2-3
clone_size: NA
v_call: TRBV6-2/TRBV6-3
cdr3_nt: TGTGCCAGCAGCCAATCACTAGGGCAGTATTTT
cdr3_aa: CASSQSLGQYF

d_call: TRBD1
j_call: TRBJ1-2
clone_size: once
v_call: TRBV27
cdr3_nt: TGTGCCAGCAGGCCCTTGACAGGGATCGGCTACACCTTC
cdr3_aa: CASRPLTGIGYTF

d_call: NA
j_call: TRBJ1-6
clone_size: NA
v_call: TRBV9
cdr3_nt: TGTGCCAGCAGCTCCTCTCCAGATAATTCACCCCTCCACTTT
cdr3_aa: CASSSSPDNSPLHF

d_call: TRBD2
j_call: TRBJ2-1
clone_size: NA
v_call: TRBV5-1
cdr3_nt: TGCGCCAGCAGCTACCTAGCGGGAGCCTCCTACCGCAATGAGCAGTTCTTC
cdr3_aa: CASSYLAGASYRNEQFF

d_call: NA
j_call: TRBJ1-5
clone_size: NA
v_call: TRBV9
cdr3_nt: TGTGCCAGCACCCTCGGGAGGATGGGCAATCAGCCCCAGCATTTT
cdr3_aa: CASTLGRMGNQPQHF

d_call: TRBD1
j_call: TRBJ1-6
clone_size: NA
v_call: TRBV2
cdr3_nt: TGTGCCAGCAGACAACAGGGGCTGTATAATTCACCCCTCCACTTT
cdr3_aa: CASRQQGLYNSPLHF

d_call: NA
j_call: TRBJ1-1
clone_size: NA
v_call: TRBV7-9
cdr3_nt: TGTGCCAGCAGCGTCCGGGGGTTGGATGAAGCTTTCTTT
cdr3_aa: CASSVRGLDEAFF

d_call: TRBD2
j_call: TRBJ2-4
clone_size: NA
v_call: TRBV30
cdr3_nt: TGTGCCTGGAGTGTAGGGACTAGCGGGAGAGCCAAAAACATTCAGTACTTC
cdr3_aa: CAWSVGTSGRAKNIQYF

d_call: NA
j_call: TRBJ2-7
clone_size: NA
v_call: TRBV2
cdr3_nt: TGTGCCAGCAGTGAGGAAAGGGGTTCGTACGAGCAGTACTTC
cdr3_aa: CASSEERGSYEQYF

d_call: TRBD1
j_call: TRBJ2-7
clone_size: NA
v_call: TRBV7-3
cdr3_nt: TGTGCCAGCAGCCATGGGACAGGCTACGAGCAGTACTTC
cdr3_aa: CASSHGTGYEQYF

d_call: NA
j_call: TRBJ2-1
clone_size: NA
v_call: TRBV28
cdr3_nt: TGTGCCAGCAGTTTATTCCACACTCGGAGCTCCTACAATGAGCAGTTCTTC
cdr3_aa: CASSLFHTRSSYNEQFF

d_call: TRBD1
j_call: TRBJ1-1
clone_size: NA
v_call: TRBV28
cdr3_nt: TGTGCCAGCAGTCTAGGGACAGGGGGAGAAGCTTTCTTT
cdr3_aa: CASSLGTGGEAFF

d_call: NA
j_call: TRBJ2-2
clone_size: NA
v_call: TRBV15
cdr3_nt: TGTGCCACCAGCAGAGATCGGGGGAGTAGCACCGGGGAGCTGTTTTTT
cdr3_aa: CATSRDRGSSTGELFF

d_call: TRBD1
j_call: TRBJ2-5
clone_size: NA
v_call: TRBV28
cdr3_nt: TGTGCCAGCAGGCTACAGGGGGCGAGAGAGACCCAGTACTTC
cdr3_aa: CASRLQGARETQYF

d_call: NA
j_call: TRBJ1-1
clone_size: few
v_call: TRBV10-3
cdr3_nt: TGTGCCACTGCAGGTGAGTACACTGAAGCTTTCTTT
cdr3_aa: CATAGEYTEAFF

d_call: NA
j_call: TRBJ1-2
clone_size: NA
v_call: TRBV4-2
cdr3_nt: TGTGCCAGCAGCCACCCCGGGGAGGGAACAAACTATGGCTACACCTTC
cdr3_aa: CASSHPGEGTNYGYTF

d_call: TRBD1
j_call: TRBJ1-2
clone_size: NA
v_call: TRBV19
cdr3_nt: TGTGCCAGTAGTCCGACAGGGGCGGACGGTGGCTACACCTTC
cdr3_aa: CASSPTGADGGYTF